This T cell receptor (beta chain) emerged from a study of PD-L1 blockade in urothelial cancer. The wider study: Analysis of blood occurred 3 weeks (second dose) and 6 weeks after treatment start.

Sequencing was performed with immunoSEQ multiplex PCR; in TCRdb, only in-frame clones are kept and a portion is missing. The sample has 46,000 or so clones, about 90% seen once. The V gene end was trimmed by 4 bases and the J gene end by 1 base; junction bases not matched to a gene: 5. The CDR3 totals 15 residues. CDR1 and CDR2 (germline): SGHDT, YYEEEE. The receptor comes from a man between 60 and 70 years old with urothelial cancer. The sequencing here drew on PBMCs, taken around atezolizumab (anti-PD-L1) treatment. This chain connects TRBV5-6 to TRBJ1-1; 9 bases map to TRBD1. DNA for the CDR3: TGTGCCAGCAGCGGACGGACAGGGGCGAACACTGAAGCTTTCTTT. Translating it yields CASSGRTGANTEAFF.